This T cell receptor (beta chain) emerged from a study of regulatory T cells in long-lasting Graves disease. Both iRepertoire HTBI primers and Arm-PCR of CDR3 regions were used to build the TCR beta libraries. TCRdb reprocessed the multiplex PCR reads via MiXCR and lists one record per CDR3 protein. The sample includes approximately 400,000 distinct CDR3 sequences, more than 12% of them seen just once. Germline CDR1 is SGHDN and CDR2 is FVKESK. The CDR3 spans 18 residues. The ends were cut back, 0 bases at V and 1 base at J, with 13 bases in the middle. Time point in this sample: newly diagnosed GD, antithyroid drugs for less than 3 months. The TCR library was prepared using RNA isolated from PBMCs. Findings and limits, study-wide: The persistent group shared 3,000 or so public clonotypes, more than the approximately 970 shared by new patients.

Remarks on this clonotype: Its target is unknown.

The same specimen was also included in a second study, on T cells in Graves' hyperthyroidism and ophthalmopathy. This second report adds: Stable hyperthyroidism was separated from ophthalmopathy by a model based on 13 V-J features.

The material was peripheral blood mononuclear cells (PBMCs), obtained at new diagnosis, from a patient treated with antithyroid drugs. The V call is TRBV14, the J call TRBJ2-6; TRBD2 might be the D (6 bases). The receptor comes from a woman aged 25-40 years with Graves disease. The DNA for the CDR3 is TGTGCCAGCAGCCAAGATCCGGGGGTAAGGTCTGGGGCCAACGTCCTGACTTTC. Translating it yields CASSQDPGVRSGANVLTF.